This T cell receptor beta chain appears in the sequencing data of a study of T cells in Graves' hyperthyroidism and ophthalmopathy. Turning to the study itself: Pretreatment peripheral blood was obtained at initial diagnosis.

CDR1 and CDR2 from the germline V gene are KGHSH and LQKENI. The CDR3 sequence is 13 residues long. Trimming removed 6 bases at V and 3 bases at J, with 11 bases between. Study-wide results and limits: Appearing also in blood were most of the thyroid clonotypes expanded above 0.001. A 13 V-J model separated ophthalmopathy from stable hyperthyroidism.

Amplification yielded TCR beta CDR3 regions, with RNA transcripts as the source. When the TCR CDR3 underwent first-round RT-PCR, the HTBI primer set was used. TCRdb re-called the multiplex PCR reads through MiXCR, storing one row per CDR3 protein. The profile covers more than 300,000 distinct CDR3 sequences, with less than 20% appearing a single time and 40% taken by the ten largest. This clonotype was counted ten times or more. Its antigen is not identified. The source material was blood. The receptor was isolated from a man younger than 35 with Graves' ophthalmopathy. The rearrangement uses TRBV18 and TRBJ1-1; no definite D call. CDR3 DNA sequence: TGTGCCAGCTCCGTAAACGGGGACACTGAAGCTTTCTTT. Its translation: CASSVNGDTEAFF.